This T cell receptor (beta chain) is drawn from a study of blood T cell repertoires in COVID-19. About the study: PBMCs, B-cell-depleted T cells, or T cells provided the cDNA or gDNA that made up the material.

One Seattle source followed patients from active infection through their disease course. In the original processing: Estimation of nucleated cell counts relied on the amplification of reference gene primers. The assay was immunoSEQ multiplex PCR, and TCRdb's table has in-frame clones only and misses some. Clone size and V and J calls were adopted from that table, with D and trimming inferred from the DNA. Of some 500,000 clones in the sample, roughly 91% were seen once. The J segment lost 3 bases and the V segment lost 4 bases, leaving 10 bases of the junction unmatched. CDR3 length: 15 amino acids. From germline, CDR1 is GTSNPN and CDR2 SVGIG (reference sequence).

This TCR was recovered from a woman in her fifties or sixties with COVID-19, enrolled during active disease. V is TRBV30 and J is TRBJ1-2, with TRBD1 matching over 8 bases. Specimen: peripheral blood. The CDR3 nucleotides are TGTGCCTGGACCCCAATGGGACAGGTAGACTATGGCTACACCTTC. Translated: CAWTPMGQVDYGYTF. The full variable domain, its missing parts supplied by reference TRBV30 and TRBJ1-2, is SQTIHQWPATLVQPVGSPLSLECTVEGTSNPNLYWYRQAAGRGLQLLFYSVGIGQISSEVPQNLSASRPQDRQFILSSKKLLLSDSGFYLCAWTPMGQVDYGYTFGSGTRLTVV.